Here is one TCR beta chain with its context. Genomic DNA of each subset was evenly split across several immunoSEQ plates. Assay used: immunoSEQ multiplex PCR; TCRdb lists only in-frame clones, some missing. The data show 2 million to 2.5 million clones, over 85% seen once. The sample comes from a study of shared clonotypes between healthy human individuals. CDR1 MGHDK and CDR2 SYGVNS come from the germline V gene. CDR3 size: 15 residues. Unmatched junction bases numbered 5, after V lost 2 bases and J lost 3 bases. This chain connects TRBV25-1 to TRBJ2-7, with 9 nucleotides matching TRBD1. This TCR derives from a man aged 18 to 35 in good health. Some clones in this sample may be carry-over from other donors' samples. Material: naive CD4+ T cells from PBMCs. Subset described: CD45RA+ positively selected. The CDR3 nucleotides read TGTGCCAGCAGTGAACCGGGACAGGGATACTACGAGCAGTACTTC. Its translation: CASSEPGQGYYEQYF.